The next 21 T cell receptor beta chains were all read from a single sample in a study of T cells after yellow fever vaccination. TCRdb called the 5' RACE reads again in MiXCR, with one record for every CDR3 protein. Of about 320,000 distinct CDR3 sequences in the sample, approximately 4% were seen once. Source: PBMCs, taken 15 days after the yellow fever booster vaccination. These receptors were collected from a man aged 18-30 years who received the YFV17D yellow fever vaccine.

About this clonotype itself: One junction end disagrees with the germline gene, perhaps due to a read error. This chain connects TRBV7-2 to TRBJ2-1, with TRBD2 matching over 14 bases. The germline CDR1 and CDR2 sequences are SGHTA and FQGNSA. This CDR3 region has 14 residues. CDR3 coding DNA: TGTGCCAGCAGCCGGGGGACTAGCGGGGGTGAGGAGTTCTTC. Its protein product is CASSRGTSGGEEFF.

V is TRBV5-1 and J is TRBJ2-3, with 9 positions matching TRBD2. This CDR3 is 18 amino acids long. After removal of 4 bases from V and 3 bases from J, the junction contained 15 bases not matched to a gene. Germline assignment: CDR1 SGHRS and CDR2 YFSETQ. The CDR3 protein is CASSPEAGGPLLTDTQYF. The CDR3 DNA sequence: TGCGCCAGCAGCCCCGAGGCGGGGGGGCCACTTTTAACAGATACGCAGTATTTT.

This clonotype has at least ten counts. This sequence joins TRBV12-3 or TRBV12-4 and TRBJ2-1; 10 nucleotides line up with TRBD2. This CDR3 spans 16 amino acids. V was clipped by 1 base and J by 6 bases; unmatched bases: 6. CDR3 protein: CASSLGRLAGANEQFF. CDR3 coding DNA: TGTGCCAGCAGTTTAGGGCGTCTAGCGGGGGCCAATGAGCAGTTCTTC.

Ten or more counts support this clonotype. V and J are TRBV4-1 and TRBJ2-2; D unclear. With 4 bases removed from V and 8 bases from J, the gap between germline ends came to 14 bases. The CDR3 is 14 amino acids. The germline gives CDR1 MGHRA, CDR2 YSYEKL. The CDR3 DNA sequence: TGCGCCAGCAGCCGCACACGGGCGATGGGGGAGCTGTTTTTT. It translates to CASSRTRAMGELFF.

The V call is TRBV12-3 or TRBV12-4, the J call TRBJ2-1, with D perhaps TRBD1 (6 bases). Trimming cost V 6 bases and J 4 bases, with 13 bases left between them. This CDR3 comprises 14 residues. The CDR3 bases are TGTGCCAGCAGGCCGGGACAAGCATACAATGAGCAGTTCTTC. Translation: CASRPGQAYNEQFF.

This clonotype was recorded many times. J is TRBJ2-7 and V is TRBV3-1; D is tentatively TRBD1 or TRBD2 (5 bases each). Trimming cost V 4 bases and J 0 bases, with 16 bases left between them. Germline CDR1 reads LGHDT; CDR2 reads YNNKEL (reference sequence). There are 16 residues in the CDR3. The DNA of the CDR3 is TGTGCCAGCAGCCCTTATACCGGGACGGTCTCCTACGAGCAGTACTTC. Protein sequence: CASSPYTGTVSYEQYF.

The sample holds many counts of this clonotype. The J gene is TRBJ2-5, the V gene TRBV27; possibly TRBD2 for D (6 bases). CDR3 size: 13 residues. Germline loops: CDR1 MNHEY, CDR2 SMNVEV (reference sequence). The V gene lost 5 bases and the J gene lost 5 bases, with 12 bases spanning the gap. CDR3 coding DNA: TGTGCCAGCAGTCTGCGGGGACGGGAGACCCAGTACTTC. Translation: CASSLRGRETQYF.

This clonotype was counted a few times. The chain uses TRBV7-9 and TRBJ1-6, with D perhaps matching TRBD1 (6 bases). The germline gives CDR1 SEHNR, CDR2 FQNEAQ (reference sequence). The CDR3 loop spans 14 amino acids. V dropped 2 bases and J dropped 6 bases, with 8 bases sitting between them. CDR3 in DNA: TGTGCCAGCAGCTTAACAGGGATTAATTCACCCCTCCACTTT. This translates into CASSLTGINSPLHF.

The chain couples TRBV24-1 to TRBJ2-5; D might be TRBD1 (7 bases). CDR1 and CDR2 from the germline V gene are KGHDR and SFDVKD. The CDR3 runs to 14 residues. Between the trimmed V and J ends, which lost 3 bases and 5 bases, there was a span of 12 bases. The CDR3 nucleotides are TGTGCCACCAGTGATCCCAGGGGGGCCGAGACCCAGTACTTC. Translating it yields CATSDPRGAETQYF.

V and J are TRBV6-2 or TRBV6-3 and TRBJ1-1; the D gene is possibly TRBD1 (5 bases). V lost 6 bases to trimming and J lost 7 bases, with 12 bases between them. The CDR3 length is 12 residues. The germline CDR1 and CDR2 sequences are MNHEY and SVGEGT. The CDR3 DNA reads as TGTGCCAGCAGAATAAGCGGGGGTGAAGCTTTCTTT. Residues: CASRISGGEAFF.

This clonotype has ten or more counts. This chain links TRBV7-2 with TRBJ1-2; D remains unclear. From germline, CDR1 is SGHTA and CDR2 FQGNSA. Trimming removed 5 bases at V and 8 bases at J, with 12 bases between. This CDR3 is built from 12 residues. The CDR3 protein is CASSQGYEGYTF. The DNA for the CDR3 is TGTGCCAGCAGCCAAGGGTACGAAGGCTACACCTTC. Based on the CDR3 plus reference TRBV7-2 and TRBJ1-2, the full variable domain is GAGVSQSPSNKVTEKGKDVELRCDPISGHTALYWYRQSLGQGLEFLIYFQGNSAPDKSGLPSDRFSAERTGGSVSTLTIQRTQQEDSAVYLCASSQGYEGYTFGSGTRLTVV.

This chain connects TRBV2 to TRBJ1-1, with TRBD1 as a possible D gene (6 bases). Germline V lookup: CDR1 SNHLY, CDR2 FYNNEI. Trimming pared 7 bases from V and 0 bases from J, leaving 15 bases between. The CDR3 spans 15 residues. The CDR3 region has the DNA TGTGCCAGCAAAGGGGGGGGACAATTGAACACTGAAGCTTTCTTT. It encodes CASKGGGQLNTEAFF.

This clonotype was picked up a small number of times. The chain links TRBV20-1 to TRBJ1-2; possibly TRBD1 for D (6 bases). Germline lookup yields CDR1 DFQATT and CDR2 SNEGSKA (reference sequence). The CDR3 sequence is 13 residues long. The CDR3 DNA reads as TGCAGCCCGGCCCGAGCAGGGGTCATGGGCTACACCTTC. It encodes CSPARAGVMGYTF.

This sequence joins TRBV5-4 and TRBJ2-4; the D gene could be TRBD1 or TRBD2 (5 bases each). Germline-derived CDR1 and CDR2 are SGHNT and YYREEE (reference sequence). The CDR3 consists of 17 residues. V lost 4 bases, J lost 0 bases, and 17 bases lay in between. The CDR3 sequence is CASSGEGTSSAKNIQYF. DNA of the CDR3: TGTGCCAGCAGCGGCGAAGGGACGTCCTCAGCCAAAAACATTCAGTACTTC.

The sample holds a few counts of this clonotype. The rearrangement links TRBV12-3 or TRBV12-4 to TRBJ1-5; D is uncertain. Deletions cut 2 bases from V and 6 bases from J, with 11 bases between. This CDR3 spans 14 amino acids. Here the CDR3 reads CASSLSGKSQPQHF. CDR3 nucleotides: TGTGCCAGCAGTTTATCTGGGAAAAGTCAGCCCCAGCATTTT.

The genes are TRBV20-1 and TRBJ2-1, with D unresolved. Germline V gene lookup returns CDR1 DFQATT and CDR2 SNEGSKA (reference sequence). The CDR3 has 11 amino acids. V shed 1 base and J shed 10 bases, with 8 bases lying between them. The DNA for the CDR3 is TGCAGTGCTAGAGGAGCGCGCGAGCAGTTCTTC. Its protein product is CSARGAREQFF.

This clonotype was seen a few times. V and J are TRBV19 and TRBJ2-2, with 8 bases matching TRBD1. CDR1 and CDR2 (germline): LNHDA, SQIVND (reference sequence). J was trimmed by 5 bases and V by 5 bases; bases with no gene match: 4. This CDR3 has 14 amino acids. CDR3 bases: TGTGCCAGTAGTGGCCAGGGGGCGACCGGGGAGCTGTTTTTT. Translation gives CASSGQGATGELFF.

The CDR3 DNA reads as TGTGCCAGCAGCTTAGATTTTCAGGGGGGGGATGGCTACACCTTC. It encodes CASSLDFQGGDGYTF. V and J are TRBV7-2 and TRBJ1-2; TRBD1 agrees at 7 bases. This CDR3 contains 15 residues. Germline CDR1 reads SGHTA; CDR2 reads FQGNSA. V lost 1 base and J lost 6; bases outside the gene matches: 8.

The V gene is TRBV4-1, the J gene TRBJ2-3, with a tentative D call TRBD2 (5 bases). This CDR3 has 15 residues. The V and J ends lost 0 bases and 4 bases respectively, with 11 bases between them. Germline-derived CDR1 and CDR2 are MGHRA and YSYEKL. The CDR3 sequence is CASSQDGVRADTQYF. For the CDR3, the DNA is TGCGCCAGCAGCCAAGATGGGGTGAGGGCAGATACGCAGTATTTT.

This chain uses TRBV6-5 with TRBJ1-1, with D perhaps TRBD1 (5 bases). The V gene's germline CDR1 is MNHEY and CDR2 SVGAGI. The V end was cut by 0 bases, the J end by 5 bases, with 10 bases between. The CDR3 sequence is 14 residues long. As DNA, the CDR3 is TGTGCCAGCAGTTACTCTCGGGGGAGGACTGAAGCTTTCTTT. Translating it yields CASSYSRGRTEAFF.

This clonotype was observed many times. The chain combines TRBV7-9 with TRBJ1-2; 12 bases map to TRBD1. The germline gives CDR1 SEHNR, CDR2 FQNEAQ (reference sequence). V gave up 6 bases and J gave up 7 bases; unmatched junction bases: 9. The CDR3 is 15 amino acids. In DNA, the CDR3 is TGTGCCAGCAGGCGTCCCGGGACAGGGGGCGGTGGCTACACCTTC. Protein sequence: CASRRPGTGGGGYTF. The variable domain in full, with the rest retrieved from reference TRBV7-9 and TRBJ1-2, is DTGVSQNPRHKITKRGQNVTFRCDPISEHNRLYWYRQTLGQGPEFLTYFQNEAQLEKSRLLSDRFSAERPKGSFSTLEIQRTEQGDSAMYLCASRRPGTGGGGYTFGSGTRLTVV.